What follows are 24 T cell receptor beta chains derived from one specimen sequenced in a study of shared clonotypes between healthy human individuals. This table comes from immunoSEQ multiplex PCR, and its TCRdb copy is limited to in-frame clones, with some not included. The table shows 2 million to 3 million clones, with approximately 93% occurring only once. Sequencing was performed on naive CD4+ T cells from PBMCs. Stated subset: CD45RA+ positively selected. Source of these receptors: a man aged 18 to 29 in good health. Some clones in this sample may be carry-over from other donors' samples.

The CDR3 protein is CASSIDGRTDSNQPQHF. CDR3 nucleotides: TGTGCCAGTAGTATAGATGGGAGGACAGATAGCAATCAGCCCCAGCATTTT. V gene TRBV19 combines with J gene TRBJ1-5; possibly TRBD1 for D (6 bases). There are 17 residues in the CDR3. Germline CDR1 is LNHDA and CDR2 is SQIVND (reference sequence). The ends were cut back, 0 bases at V and 0 bases at J, with 12 bases in the middle. The complete variable domain, with remaining parts taken from reference TRBV19 and TRBJ1-5, reads DGGITQSPKYLFRKEGQNVTLSCEQNLNHDAMYWYRQDPGQGLRLIYYSQIVNDFQKGDIAEGYSVSREKKESFPLTVTSAQKNPTAFYLCASSIDGRTDSNQPQHFGDGTRLSIL.

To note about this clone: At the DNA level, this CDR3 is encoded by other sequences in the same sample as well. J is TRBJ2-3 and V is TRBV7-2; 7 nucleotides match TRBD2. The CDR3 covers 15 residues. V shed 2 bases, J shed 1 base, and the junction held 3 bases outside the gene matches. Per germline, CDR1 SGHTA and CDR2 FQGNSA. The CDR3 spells CASSLLGRGTDTQYF. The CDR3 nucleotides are TGTGCCAGCAGCTTATTAGGGAGGGGCACAGATACGCAGTATTTT.

The CDR3 spells CASRRRLTDTQYF. The CDR3 DNA follows: TGTGCCAGCAGGAGGCGACTCACAGATACGCAGTATTTT. This chain joins TRBV2 and TRBJ2-3, with D unresolved. V lost 6 bases and J lost 2, with 9 bases in between. The CDR3 sequence is 13 residues long. The germline V gene has CDR1 SNHLY and CDR2 FYNNEI.

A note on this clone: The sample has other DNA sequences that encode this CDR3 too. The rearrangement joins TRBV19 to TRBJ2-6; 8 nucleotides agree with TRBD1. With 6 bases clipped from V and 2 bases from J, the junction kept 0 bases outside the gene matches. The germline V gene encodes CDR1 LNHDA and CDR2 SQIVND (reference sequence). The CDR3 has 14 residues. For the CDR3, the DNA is TGTGCCAGTAGGGACAGGGCTGGGGCCAACGTCCTGACTTTC. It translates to CASRDRAGANVLTF.

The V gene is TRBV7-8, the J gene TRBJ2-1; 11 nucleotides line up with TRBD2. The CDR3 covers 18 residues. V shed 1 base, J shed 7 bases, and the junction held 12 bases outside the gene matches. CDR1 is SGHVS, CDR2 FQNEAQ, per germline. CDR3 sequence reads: CASSLVLLAGGRGNEQFF. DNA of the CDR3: TGTGCCAGCAGCTTAGTCCTTCTAGCGGGGGGTAGGGGGAATGAGCAGTTCTTC.

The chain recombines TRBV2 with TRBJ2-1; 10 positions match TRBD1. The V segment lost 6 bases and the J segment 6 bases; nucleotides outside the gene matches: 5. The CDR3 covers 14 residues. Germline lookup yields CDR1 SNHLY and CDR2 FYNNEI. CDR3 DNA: TGTGCCAGCAGGGGACAGGGGACTCTCAATGAGCAGTTCTTC. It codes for CASRGQGTLNEQFF.

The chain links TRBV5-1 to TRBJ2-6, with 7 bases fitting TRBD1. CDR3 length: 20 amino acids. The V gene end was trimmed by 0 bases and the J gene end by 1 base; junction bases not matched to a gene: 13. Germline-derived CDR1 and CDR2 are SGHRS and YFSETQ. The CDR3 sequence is CASSLVRAGTAFSGANVLTF. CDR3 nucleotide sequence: TGCGCCAGCAGCTTGGTCCGCGCCGGGACAGCGTTTTCTGGGGCCAACGTCCTGACTTTC. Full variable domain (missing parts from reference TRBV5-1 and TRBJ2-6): KAGVTQTPRYLIKTRGQQVTLSCSPISGHRSVSWYQQTPGQGLQFLFEYFSETQRNKGNFPGRFSGRQFSNSRSEMNVSTLELGDSALYLCASSLVRAGTAFSGANVLTFGAGSRLTVL.

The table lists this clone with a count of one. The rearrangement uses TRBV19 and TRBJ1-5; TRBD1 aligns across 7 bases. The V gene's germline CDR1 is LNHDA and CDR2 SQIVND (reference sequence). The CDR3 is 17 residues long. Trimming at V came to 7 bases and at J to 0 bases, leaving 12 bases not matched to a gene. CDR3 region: CASTITYRGVSNQPQHF. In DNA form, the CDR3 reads TGTGCCAGTACCATCACCTACAGGGGAGTTAGCAATCAGCCCCAGCATTTT.

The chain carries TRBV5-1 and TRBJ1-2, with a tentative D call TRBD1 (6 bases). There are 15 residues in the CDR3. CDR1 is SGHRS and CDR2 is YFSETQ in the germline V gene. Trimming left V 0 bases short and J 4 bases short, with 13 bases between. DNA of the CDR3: TGCGCCAGCAGCTTGGTAGAGGTGACAGGCTATGGCTACACCTTC. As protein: CASSLVEVTGYGYTF.

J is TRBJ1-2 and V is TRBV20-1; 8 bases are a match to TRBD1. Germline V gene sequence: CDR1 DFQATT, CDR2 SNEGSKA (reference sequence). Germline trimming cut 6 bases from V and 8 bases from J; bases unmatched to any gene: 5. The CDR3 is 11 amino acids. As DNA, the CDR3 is TGCAGTGCCGAAGACAGGGGCGGCTACACCTTC. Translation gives CSAEDRGGYTF.

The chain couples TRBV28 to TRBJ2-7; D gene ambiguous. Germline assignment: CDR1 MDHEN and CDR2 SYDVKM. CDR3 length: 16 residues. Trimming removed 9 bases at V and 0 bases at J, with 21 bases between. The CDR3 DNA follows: TGTGCCAGTAGCCCTCAGGCCTATCCCTCCTCCTACGAGCAGTACTTC. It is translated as CASSPQAYPSSYEQYF.

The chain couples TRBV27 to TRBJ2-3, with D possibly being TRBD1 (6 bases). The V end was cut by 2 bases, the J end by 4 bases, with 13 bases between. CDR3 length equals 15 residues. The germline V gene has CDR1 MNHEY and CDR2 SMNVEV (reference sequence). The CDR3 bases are TGTGCCAGCAGTTTAAGGTTCAGGGGATCAGATACGCAGTATTTT. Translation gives CASSLRFRGSDTQYF.

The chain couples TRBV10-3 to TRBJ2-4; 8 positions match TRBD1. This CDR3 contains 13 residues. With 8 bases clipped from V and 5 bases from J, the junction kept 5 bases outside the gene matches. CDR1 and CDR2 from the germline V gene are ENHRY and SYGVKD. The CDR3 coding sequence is TGTGCCATCTCCGGACAGGGCGAAAACATTCAGTACTTC. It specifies CAISGQGENIQYF.

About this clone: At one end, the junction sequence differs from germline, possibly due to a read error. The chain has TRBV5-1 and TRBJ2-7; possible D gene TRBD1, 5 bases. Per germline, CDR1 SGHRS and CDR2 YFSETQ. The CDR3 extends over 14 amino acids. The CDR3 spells CASSLLDRVYKQYF. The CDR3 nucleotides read TGCGCCAGCAGTTTGCTAGACAGAGTCTACAAGCAGTACTTC.

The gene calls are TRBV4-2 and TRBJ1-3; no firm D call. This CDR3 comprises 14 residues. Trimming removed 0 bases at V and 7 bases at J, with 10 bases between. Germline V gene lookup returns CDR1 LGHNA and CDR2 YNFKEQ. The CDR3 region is CASSQEGVRNTIYF. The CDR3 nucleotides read TGTGCCAGCAGCCAAGAGGGAGTTCGGAACACCATATATTTT.

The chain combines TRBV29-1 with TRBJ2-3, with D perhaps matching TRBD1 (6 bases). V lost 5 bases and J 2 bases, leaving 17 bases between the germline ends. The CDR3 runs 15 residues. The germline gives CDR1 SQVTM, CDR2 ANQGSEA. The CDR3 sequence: CSVSFSAGDTDTQYF. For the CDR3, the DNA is TGCAGCGTTTCGTTCTCAGCAGGGGACACAGATACGCAGTATTTT.

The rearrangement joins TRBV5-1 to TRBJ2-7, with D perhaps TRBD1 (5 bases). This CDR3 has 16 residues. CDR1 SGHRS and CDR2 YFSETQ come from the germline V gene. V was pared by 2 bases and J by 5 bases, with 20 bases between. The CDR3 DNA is TGCGCCAGCAGCTTACCAGGTCCGGTAGGACACGACGAGCAGTACTTC. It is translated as CASSLPGPVGHDEQYF.

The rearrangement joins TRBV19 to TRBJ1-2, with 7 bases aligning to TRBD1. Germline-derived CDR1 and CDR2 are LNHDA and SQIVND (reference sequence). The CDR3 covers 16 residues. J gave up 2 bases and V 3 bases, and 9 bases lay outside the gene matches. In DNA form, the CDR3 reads TGTGCCAGTAGTATGCGTCAGGGGGGCGCCAACTATGGCTACACCTTC. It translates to CASSMRQGGANYGYTF.

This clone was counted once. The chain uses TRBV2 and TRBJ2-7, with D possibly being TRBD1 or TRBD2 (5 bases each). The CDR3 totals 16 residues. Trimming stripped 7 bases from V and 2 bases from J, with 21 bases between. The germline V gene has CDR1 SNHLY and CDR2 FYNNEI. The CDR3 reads CASNEGLGFSAYEQYF. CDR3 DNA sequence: TGTGCCAGCAATGAGGGGCTGGGTTTTAGCGCCTACGAGCAGTACTTC.

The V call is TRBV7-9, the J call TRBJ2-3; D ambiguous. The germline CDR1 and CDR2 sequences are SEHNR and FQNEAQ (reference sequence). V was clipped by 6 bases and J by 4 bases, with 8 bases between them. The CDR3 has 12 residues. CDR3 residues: CASRGKADTQYF. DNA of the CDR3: TGTGCCAGCAGGGGGAAAGCAGATACGCAGTATTTT.

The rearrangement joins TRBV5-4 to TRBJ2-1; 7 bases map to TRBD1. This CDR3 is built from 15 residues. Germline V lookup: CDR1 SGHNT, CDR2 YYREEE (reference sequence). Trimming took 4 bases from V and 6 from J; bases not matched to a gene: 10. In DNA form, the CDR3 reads TGTGCCAGCAGCGACCGACAGGGTCTGGGCAATGAGCAGTTCTTC. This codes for CASSDRQGLGNEQFF.

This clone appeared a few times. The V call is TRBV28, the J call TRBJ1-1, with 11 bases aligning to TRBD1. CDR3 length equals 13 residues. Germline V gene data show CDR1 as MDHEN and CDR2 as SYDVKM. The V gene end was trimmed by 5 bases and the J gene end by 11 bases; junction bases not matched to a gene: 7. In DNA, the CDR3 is TGTGCCAGCAGTCCGTGGACAGGGGGCGACGCTTTCTTT. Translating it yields CASSPWTGGDAFF.

The CDR3 protein is CASSYSPGTGNYGYTF. The CDR3 DNA reads TGTGCCAGCAGTTATTCTCCCGGGACAGGAAACTATGGCTACACCTTC. The rearrangement links TRBV6-6 to TRBJ1-2, with 8 bases lining up with TRBD1. The trim removed 3 bases at V and 2 bases at J, leaving 8 bases unmatched. The CDR3 is made up of 16 amino acids. Per germline, CDR1 MNHNY and CDR2 SVGAGI (reference sequence).

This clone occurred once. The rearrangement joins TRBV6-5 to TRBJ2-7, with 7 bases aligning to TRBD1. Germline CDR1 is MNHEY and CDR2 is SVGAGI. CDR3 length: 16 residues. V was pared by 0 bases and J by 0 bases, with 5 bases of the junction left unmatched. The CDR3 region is CASSYSQGSYSYEQYF. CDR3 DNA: TGTGCCAGCAGTTACTCACAGGGGTCCTACTCCTACGAGCAGTACTTC.